This TCR beta chain was recovered during a study of graft-versus-host responses after intestinal transplantation. At the level of the study: Every one of the recipients received anti-thymocyte globulin induction and afterwards took tacrolimus and steroids for three to four years.

The protocol was immunoSEQ multiplex PCR, while the TCRdb copy is restricted to in-frame clones and leaves out a portion. The sample lists around 25,000 clones, around four fifths occurring once. CDR1 is SGHAT and CDR2 is FQNNGV in the germline V gene. The CDR3 covers 17 residues. V was shortened by 0 bases and J by 0 bases, with 15 bases between the two germline ends. With respect to this clone: The antigen is unknown.

Findings and caveats of the study: Recipient bone marrow held GvH clones, some seen earlier in ileum or blood.

The material was PBMCs, obtained almost 29 days after intestinal transplant. The chain couples TRBV11-2 to TRBJ2-7, with D perhaps matching TRBD1 or TRBD2 (7 bases each). This TCR came from a human patient who received an intestinal transplant, so some T cells may come from the graft donor. The CDR3 sequence is CASSLEGRGRSSYEQYF. The DNA for the CDR3 is TGTGCCAGCAGCTTAGAGGGGAGGGGGCGCAGCTCCTACGAGCAGTACTTC. The whole variable domain, filled in from reference TRBV11-2 and TRBJ2-7, reads EAGVAQSPRYKIIEKRQSVAFWCNPISGHATLYWYQQILGQGPKLLIQFQNNGVVDDSQLPKDRFSAERLKGVDSTLKIQPAKLEDSAVYLCASSLEGRGRSSYEQYFGPGTRLTVT.